Listed below are T cell receptor beta chains from one sample, sequenced in a study of blood T cell repertoires in COVID-19. Profiled with immunoSEQ multiplex PCR; TCRdb holds only in-frame clones, not every one. This sample has around 210,000 clones, with about 86% found just once. Specimen: peripheral blood. These receptors were obtained from a man in his late teens or twenties with active or convalescent COVID-19. Each CDR3 is given with its conserved first and last residue. The order of the fields is CDR3 protein, CDR3 DNA, J gene, V gene, D gene, clone size. D genes are given only for firm matches. A clone size is listed for some rows: how often the clone was seen (once, few, many), or a class if it is expanded.

cdr3_aa: CASSVESGGQPQHF
cdr3_nt: TGTGCCAGCAGCGTAGAGTCAGGTGGGCAGCCCCAGCATTTT
j_call: TRBJ1-5
v_call: TRBV9
d_call: .
clone_size: .

cdr3_aa: CASSFVGTPQGLTAHTQYF
cdr3_nt: TGTGCCAGCAGTTTCGTAGGGACTCCACAAGGTCTAACAGCTCATACGCAGTATTTT
j_call: TRBJ2-3
v_call: TRBV28
d_call: .
clone_size: .

cdr3_aa: CASSYRGTAYYEQYF
cdr3_nt: TGTGCCAGCAGTTACCGGGGGACAGCCTACTACGAGCAGTACTTC
j_call: TRBJ2-7
v_call: TRBV6-5
d_call: .
clone_size: .

cdr3_aa: CAWSVHENTEAFF
cdr3_nt: TGTGCCTGGAGTGTACATGAGAACACTGAAGCTTTCTTT
j_call: TRBJ1-1
v_call: TRBV30
d_call: .
clone_size: .

cdr3_aa: CASSSRQSLNEKLFF
cdr3_nt: TGTGCCAGCAGTTCAAGACAGTCCCTTAATGAAAAACTGTTTTTT
j_call: TRBJ1-4
v_call: TRBV28
d_call: .
clone_size: few

cdr3_aa: CASSRTDYGYTF
cdr3_nt: TGTGCCAGCAGCCGGACAGATTATGGCTACACCTTC
j_call: TRBJ1-2
v_call: TRBV2
d_call: .
clone_size: .

cdr3_aa: CASSASPGLAGEGKFF
cdr3_nt: TGTGCCAGCAGCGCCTCCCCGGGACTAGCGGGGGAGGGGAAGTTCTTC
j_call: TRBJ2-1
v_call: TRBV9
d_call: TRBD2
clone_size: .

cdr3_aa: CASSSLQDRGTRGYTF
cdr3_nt: TGCGCCAGCAGCTCCCTCCAGGACAGGGGAACGCGAGGCTACACCTTC
j_call: TRBJ1-2
v_call: TRBV4-1
d_call: TRBD1
clone_size: .

cdr3_aa: CASSQGASGPYNEQFF
cdr3_nt: TGCGCCAGCAGCCAAGGGGCTAGCGGGCCCTACAATGAGCAGTTCTTC
j_call: TRBJ2-1
v_call: TRBV4-3
d_call: TRBD2
clone_size: .

cdr3_aa: CASSVQGAYEQYF
cdr3_nt: TGTGCCAGCAGTGTACAGGGGGCCTACGAGCAGTACTTC
j_call: TRBJ2-7
v_call: TRBV12-3/TRBV12-4
d_call: TRBD1
clone_size: .

cdr3_aa: CASSLQGPYGYTF
cdr3_nt: TGTGCCAGCAGCCTTCAGGGGCCATATGGCTACACCTTC
j_call: TRBJ1-2
v_call: TRBV5-4
d_call: .
clone_size: .

cdr3_aa: CATWTGSDTQYF
cdr3_nt: TGTGCCACGTGGACTGGATCAGATACGCAGTATTTT
j_call: TRBJ2-3
v_call: TRBV12-3/TRBV12-4
d_call: .
clone_size: .

cdr3_aa: CASSSIIAGDSSSYNEQFF
cdr3_nt: TGTGCCAGTAGTAGTATAATAGCGGGAGACTCGAGCTCCTACAATGAGCAGTTCTTC
j_call: TRBJ2-1
v_call: TRBV19
d_call: TRBD2
clone_size: many

cdr3_aa: CASSLGGTFKTYEQYF
cdr3_nt: TGTGCCAGCAGCTTAGGCGGAACCTTCAAAACCTACGAGCAGTACTTC
j_call: TRBJ2-7
v_call: TRBV7-9
d_call: .
clone_size: .

cdr3_aa: CASSTGASTNEKLFF
cdr3_nt: TGTGCCAGTAGTACGGGAGCCTCAACTAATGAAAAACTGTTTTTT
j_call: TRBJ1-4
v_call: TRBV19
d_call: .
clone_size: .

cdr3_aa: CASSLSETQYF
cdr3_nt: TGTGCCAGCAGCCTCTCTGAGACCCAGTACTTC
j_call: TRBJ2-5
v_call: TRBV12-3/TRBV12-4
d_call: .
clone_size: .

cdr3_aa: CASSHTSGYNEQFF
cdr3_nt: TGCGCCAGCAGCCACACTAGCGGGTACAATGAGCAGTTCTTC
j_call: TRBJ2-1
v_call: TRBV4-1
d_call: TRBD2
clone_size: .

cdr3_aa: CATSTTAEGPQHF
cdr3_nt: TGTGCCACCAGCACCACCGCTGAGGGGCCCCAGCATTTT
j_call: TRBJ1-5
v_call: TRBV15
d_call: .
clone_size: many

cdr3_aa: CASTSSGLGNTEAFF
cdr3_nt: TGTGCCAGTACCTCTTCGGGACTCGGGAACACTGAAGCTTTCTTT
j_call: TRBJ1-1
v_call: TRBV19
d_call: .
clone_size: once

cdr3_aa: CASSQYQIPGTGSAKNIQYF
cdr3_nt: TGCGCCAGCAGCCAATACCAAATCCCCGGGACAGGGAGTGCCAAAAACATTCAGTACTTC
j_call: TRBJ2-4
v_call: TRBV4-1
d_call: TRBD1
clone_size: .

cdr3_aa: CASTHGGTANEKLFF
cdr3_nt: TGTGCCAGTACCCACGGGGGGACGGCTAATGAAAAACTGTTTTTT
j_call: TRBJ1-4
v_call: TRBV19
d_call: .
clone_size: .

cdr3_aa: CASSLHSGTGNEKLFF
cdr3_nt: TGTGCCAGCAGTTTACATTCCGGGACAGGGAATGAAAAACTGTTTTTT
j_call: TRBJ1-4
v_call: TRBV28
d_call: TRBD1
clone_size: .

cdr3_aa: CASSGLLGGNQPQHF
cdr3_nt: TGTGCCAGTAGTGGACTACTCGGGGGTAATCAGCCCCAGCATTTT
j_call: TRBJ1-5
v_call: TRBV19
d_call: .
clone_size: .

cdr3_aa: CASSLAVGLAGEKLFF
cdr3_nt: TGTGCCAGCAGCTTGGCCGTTGGGCTGGCGGGGGAAAAACTGTTTTTT
j_call: TRBJ1-4
v_call: TRBV5-6
d_call: .
clone_size: .

cdr3_aa: CASSPSGRAGYEQYF
cdr3_nt: TGTGCCAGTAGTCCAAGCGGGAGGGCCGGGTACGAGCAGTACTTC
j_call: TRBJ2-7
v_call: TRBV19
d_call: TRBD2
clone_size: .

cdr3_aa: CASSVGGDNNEQYF
cdr3_nt: TGTGCCAGCAGCGTAGGCGGCGATAATAACGAGCAGTACTTC
j_call: TRBJ2-7
v_call: TRBV9
d_call: .
clone_size: .

cdr3_aa: CASSQEPQGAGGPQHF
cdr3_nt: TGTGCCAGCAGCCAAGAGCCTCAGGGTGCGGGGGGGCCCCAGCATTTT
j_call: TRBJ1-5
v_call: TRBV4-2
d_call: .
clone_size: .

cdr3_aa: CASSQDRRGGSYEQYF
cdr3_nt: TGCGCCAGCAGCCAAGATAGGCGGGGAGGGTCCTACGAGCAGTACTTC
j_call: TRBJ2-7
v_call: TRBV4-3
d_call: TRBD2
clone_size: .

cdr3_aa: CASVDRGNTEAFF
cdr3_nt: TGTGCCAGCGTGGACAGGGGGAACACTGAAGCTTTCTTT
j_call: TRBJ1-1
v_call: TRBV13
d_call: TRBD1
clone_size: once

cdr3_aa: CASSLSLPGGETQYF
cdr3_nt: TGTGCCAGCAGTTTAAGCTTGCCGGGAGGAGAGACCCAGTACTTC
j_call: TRBJ2-5
v_call: TRBV28
d_call: TRBD2
clone_size: few

cdr3_aa: CASSNRGTNEKLFF
cdr3_nt: TGTGCCAGCAGCAACAGGGGAACTAATGAAAAACTGTTTTTT
j_call: TRBJ1-4
v_call: TRBV4-2
d_call: TRBD1
clone_size: .

cdr3_aa: CASSLLSGASSPHRNEQFF
cdr3_nt: TGTGCCAGCAGTTTACTTAGCGGGGCCTCCTCCCCCCATCGTAATGAGCAGTTCTTC
j_call: TRBJ2-1
v_call: TRBV27
d_call: TRBD2
clone_size: once

cdr3_aa: CASSDIPGELFF
cdr3_nt: TGCGCCAGCAGTGATATCCCCGGGGAGCTGTTTTTT
j_call: TRBJ2-2
v_call: TRBV10-1
d_call: .
clone_size: .

cdr3_aa: CASSQDPWPSGGSHDTQYF
cdr3_nt: TGTGCCAGCAGCCAAGACCCGTGGCCTAGCGGGGGTTCTCACGATACGCAGTATTTT
j_call: TRBJ2-3
v_call: TRBV3-1/TRBV3-2
d_call: TRBD2
clone_size: .

cdr3_aa: CASSLNGRGFYNEQFF
cdr3_nt: TGCGCCAGCAGCTTGAACGGCAGGGGATTCTACAATGAGCAGTTCTTC
j_call: TRBJ2-1
v_call: TRBV5-1
d_call: .
clone_size: .

cdr3_aa: CASSLPGTGGTGELFF
cdr3_nt: TGTGCCAGCAGTTTGCCCGGGACAGGGGGAACCGGGGAGCTGTTTTTT
j_call: TRBJ2-2
v_call: TRBV6-5
d_call: TRBD1
clone_size: .

cdr3_aa: CASSETIAGGAYNEQFF
cdr3_nt: TGTGCCAGCAGTGAGACTATAGCGGGAGGGGCCTACAATGAGCAGTTCTTC
j_call: TRBJ2-1
v_call: TRBV6-4
d_call: TRBD2
clone_size: .

cdr3_aa: CASSVRGSSYNEQFF
cdr3_nt: TGTGCCAGCAGCGTACGCGGGAGCTCCTACAATGAGCAGTTCTTC
j_call: TRBJ2-1
v_call: TRBV9
d_call: TRBD2
clone_size: .

cdr3_aa: CASSAELVIGVDEQFF
cdr3_nt: TGTGCCAGCAGCGCCGAACTAGTGATCGGTGTAGATGAGCAGTTCTTC
j_call: TRBJ2-1
v_call: TRBV9
d_call: .
clone_size: .

cdr3_aa: CASSFKRNTEAFF
cdr3_nt: TGTGCCAGCAGCTTTAAGAGGAACACTGAAGCTTTCTTT
j_call: TRBJ1-1
v_call: TRBV7-2
d_call: .
clone_size: .

cdr3_aa: CSASTGFLGEQYF
cdr3_nt: TGCAGTGCTAGTACCGGGTTCTTGGGCGAGCAGTACTTC
j_call: TRBJ2-7
v_call: TRBV20-1
d_call: .
clone_size: once